Following are 8 T cell receptor beta chains from one sample sequenced in a study of human T cells and chemical hapten exposure (dated by TCRdb to about 2021). The time point label, read with the paper, signifies: patch test 2, 6 weeks after DPC sensitization. This sample's treatment or condition label indicates: therapeutic diphenylcyclopropenone sensitization with weekly scalp DPC. Libraries came from RACE. The data were produced on a NextSeq 500. In TCRdb, the public reads were trimmed at Q25 with fastp and aligned with MiXCR, with productive beta chains retained. Duplicate CDR3 protein sequences are folded into a single record with the most common DNA and genes. For this sample the table gives 80,000 to 95,000 distinct CDR3 sequences, of which around a tenth were detected only once. The ten biggest clones cover around 1.4% of the sample. Source: whole blood, taken in connection with sensitization to the hapten diphenylcyclopropenone (DPC). The receptors were gathered from a man aged 18 to 29 with alopecia areata. Some clones in this sample may be carry-over from other donors' samples.

This clonotype was observed at least ten times. The chain uses TRBV19 and TRBJ1-2; 8 bases agree with TRBD1. CDR3 length equals 14 residues. Per germline, CDR1 LNHDA and CDR2 SQIVND (reference sequence). The J segment lost 5 bases and the V segment lost 4 bases, leaving 6 bases of the junction unmatched. As DNA, the CDR3 is TGTGCCAGTAGTACATGGCAGGGGGCATATGGCTACACCTTC. Residues: CASSTWQGAYGYTF.

V usage is TRBV7-8 and J usage is TRBJ2-1; TRBD2 matches at 11 bases. V trimming: 3 bases; J trimming: 0 bases; junction bases outside the gene matches: 4. This CDR3 has 17 residues. Germline CDR1 SGHVS, CDR2 FQNEAQ. CDR3 sequence: CASSLPSGGRSYNEQFF. The CDR3 DNA is TGTGCCAGCAGCTTGCCTAGCGGGGGGCGCTCCTACAATGAGCAGTTCTTC. Full variable domain (rest looked up from reference TRBV7-8 and TRBJ2-1): GAGVSQSPRYKVAKRGQDVALRCDPISGHVSLFWYQQALGQGPEFLTYFQNEAQLDKSGLPSDRFFAERPEGSVSTLKIQRTQQEDSAVYLCASSLPSGGRSYNEQFFGPGTRLTVL.

The chain employs TRBV12-3 or TRBV12-4 and TRBJ1-2; 9 bases line up with TRBD1. The CDR3 is 15 residues long. Losses at the gene ends were 4 bases for V and 7 bases for J; bases not matched to a gene: 10. CDR3 protein: CASSSWDREGSGYTF. In DNA, the CDR3 is TGTGCCAGCAGTTCTTGGGACAGGGAGGGGAGTGGCTACACCTTC.

V usage is TRBV11-2 and J usage is TRBJ2-5; TRBD1 agrees at 8 bases. The germline CDR1 and CDR2 sequences are SGHAT and FQNNGV. CDR3 length equals 16 residues. V was clipped by 5 bases and J by 0 bases; unmatched bases: 8. This CDR3 is CASSAFRDRYQETQYF. In nucleotides, the CDR3 is TGTGCCAGCAGCGCCTTCCGGGACAGGTACCAAGAGACCCAGTACTTC.

This clonotype has just a few counts. V is TRBV6-5 and J is TRBJ1-5; tentative D call: TRBD1 (5 bases). With 2 bases removed from V and 10 bases from J, the gap between germline ends came to 12 bases. Germline assignment: CDR1 MNHEY and CDR2 SVGAGI. The length of the CDR3 is 13 residues. In nucleotides, the CDR3 is TGTGCCAGCAGTTACGGGGCAGGGAGTCCCCAGCATTTT. It is translated as CASSYGAGSPQHF.

The chain employs TRBV7-6 and TRBJ1-2, with D possibly matching TRBD1 (6 bases). Germline values: CDR1 SGHVS, CDR2 FNYEAQ. Trimming stripped 4 bases from V and 4 bases from J, with 19 bases between. The CDR3 is made up of 16 amino acids. CDR3 in DNA: TGTGCCAGCAGCTCAGATGAGCGGACAGCTTTCTATGGCTACACCTTC. Translation: CASSSDERTAFYGYTF.

The J gene is TRBJ2-7, the V gene TRBV11-2; D ambiguous. The CDR3 sequence is 14 residues long. Germline V gene lookup returns CDR1 SGHAT and CDR2 FQNNGV. Deletions cut 2 bases from V and 3 bases from J, with 11 bases between. In DNA, the CDR3 is TGTGCCAGCAGCTTATCCAGGTTACGCTACGAGCAGTACTTC. Translated: CASSLSRLRYEQYF. Based on the CDR3 plus reference TRBV11-2 and TRBJ2-7, the full variable domain is EAGVAQSPRYKIIEKRQSVAFWCNPISGHATLYWYQQILGQGPKLLIQFQNNGVVDDSQLPKDRFSAERLKGVDSTLKIQPAKLEDSAVYLCASSLSRLRYEQYFGPGTRLTVT.

The chain carries TRBV27 and TRBJ1-1; D gene uncertain. The CDR3 has 16 amino acids. The germline V and J ends were trimmed by 5 bases and 1 base, with 17 bases remaining between them. Per the germline V gene, CDR1 is MNHEY and CDR2 is SMNVEV (reference sequence). Written as DNA, the CDR3 is TGTGCCAGCAGTGCTGCCGGGAACCGCGCGAACACTGAAGCTTTCTTT. Protein: CASSAAGNRANTEAFF.